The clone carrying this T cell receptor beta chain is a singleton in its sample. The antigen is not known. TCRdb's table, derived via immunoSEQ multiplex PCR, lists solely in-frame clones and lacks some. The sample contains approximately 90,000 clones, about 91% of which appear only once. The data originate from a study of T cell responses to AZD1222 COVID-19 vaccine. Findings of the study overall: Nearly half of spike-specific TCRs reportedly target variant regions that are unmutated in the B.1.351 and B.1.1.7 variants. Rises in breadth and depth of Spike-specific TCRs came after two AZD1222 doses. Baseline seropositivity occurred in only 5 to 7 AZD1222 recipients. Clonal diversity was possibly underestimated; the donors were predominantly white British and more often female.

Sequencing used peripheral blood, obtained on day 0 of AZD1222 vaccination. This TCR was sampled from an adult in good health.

The chain's CDR3 is CASRSRDRESVGELFF. As DNA, the CDR3 is TGTGCCAGCAGATCCCGGGACAGGGAAAGTGTCGGGGAGCTGTTTTTT. This chain uses TRBV11-2 with TRBJ2-2, with 9 nucleotides matching TRBD1. Germline-derived CDR1 and CDR2 are SGHAT and FQNNGV. This CDR3 has 16 amino acids. V lost 6 bases and J lost 7; bases outside the gene matches: 12.